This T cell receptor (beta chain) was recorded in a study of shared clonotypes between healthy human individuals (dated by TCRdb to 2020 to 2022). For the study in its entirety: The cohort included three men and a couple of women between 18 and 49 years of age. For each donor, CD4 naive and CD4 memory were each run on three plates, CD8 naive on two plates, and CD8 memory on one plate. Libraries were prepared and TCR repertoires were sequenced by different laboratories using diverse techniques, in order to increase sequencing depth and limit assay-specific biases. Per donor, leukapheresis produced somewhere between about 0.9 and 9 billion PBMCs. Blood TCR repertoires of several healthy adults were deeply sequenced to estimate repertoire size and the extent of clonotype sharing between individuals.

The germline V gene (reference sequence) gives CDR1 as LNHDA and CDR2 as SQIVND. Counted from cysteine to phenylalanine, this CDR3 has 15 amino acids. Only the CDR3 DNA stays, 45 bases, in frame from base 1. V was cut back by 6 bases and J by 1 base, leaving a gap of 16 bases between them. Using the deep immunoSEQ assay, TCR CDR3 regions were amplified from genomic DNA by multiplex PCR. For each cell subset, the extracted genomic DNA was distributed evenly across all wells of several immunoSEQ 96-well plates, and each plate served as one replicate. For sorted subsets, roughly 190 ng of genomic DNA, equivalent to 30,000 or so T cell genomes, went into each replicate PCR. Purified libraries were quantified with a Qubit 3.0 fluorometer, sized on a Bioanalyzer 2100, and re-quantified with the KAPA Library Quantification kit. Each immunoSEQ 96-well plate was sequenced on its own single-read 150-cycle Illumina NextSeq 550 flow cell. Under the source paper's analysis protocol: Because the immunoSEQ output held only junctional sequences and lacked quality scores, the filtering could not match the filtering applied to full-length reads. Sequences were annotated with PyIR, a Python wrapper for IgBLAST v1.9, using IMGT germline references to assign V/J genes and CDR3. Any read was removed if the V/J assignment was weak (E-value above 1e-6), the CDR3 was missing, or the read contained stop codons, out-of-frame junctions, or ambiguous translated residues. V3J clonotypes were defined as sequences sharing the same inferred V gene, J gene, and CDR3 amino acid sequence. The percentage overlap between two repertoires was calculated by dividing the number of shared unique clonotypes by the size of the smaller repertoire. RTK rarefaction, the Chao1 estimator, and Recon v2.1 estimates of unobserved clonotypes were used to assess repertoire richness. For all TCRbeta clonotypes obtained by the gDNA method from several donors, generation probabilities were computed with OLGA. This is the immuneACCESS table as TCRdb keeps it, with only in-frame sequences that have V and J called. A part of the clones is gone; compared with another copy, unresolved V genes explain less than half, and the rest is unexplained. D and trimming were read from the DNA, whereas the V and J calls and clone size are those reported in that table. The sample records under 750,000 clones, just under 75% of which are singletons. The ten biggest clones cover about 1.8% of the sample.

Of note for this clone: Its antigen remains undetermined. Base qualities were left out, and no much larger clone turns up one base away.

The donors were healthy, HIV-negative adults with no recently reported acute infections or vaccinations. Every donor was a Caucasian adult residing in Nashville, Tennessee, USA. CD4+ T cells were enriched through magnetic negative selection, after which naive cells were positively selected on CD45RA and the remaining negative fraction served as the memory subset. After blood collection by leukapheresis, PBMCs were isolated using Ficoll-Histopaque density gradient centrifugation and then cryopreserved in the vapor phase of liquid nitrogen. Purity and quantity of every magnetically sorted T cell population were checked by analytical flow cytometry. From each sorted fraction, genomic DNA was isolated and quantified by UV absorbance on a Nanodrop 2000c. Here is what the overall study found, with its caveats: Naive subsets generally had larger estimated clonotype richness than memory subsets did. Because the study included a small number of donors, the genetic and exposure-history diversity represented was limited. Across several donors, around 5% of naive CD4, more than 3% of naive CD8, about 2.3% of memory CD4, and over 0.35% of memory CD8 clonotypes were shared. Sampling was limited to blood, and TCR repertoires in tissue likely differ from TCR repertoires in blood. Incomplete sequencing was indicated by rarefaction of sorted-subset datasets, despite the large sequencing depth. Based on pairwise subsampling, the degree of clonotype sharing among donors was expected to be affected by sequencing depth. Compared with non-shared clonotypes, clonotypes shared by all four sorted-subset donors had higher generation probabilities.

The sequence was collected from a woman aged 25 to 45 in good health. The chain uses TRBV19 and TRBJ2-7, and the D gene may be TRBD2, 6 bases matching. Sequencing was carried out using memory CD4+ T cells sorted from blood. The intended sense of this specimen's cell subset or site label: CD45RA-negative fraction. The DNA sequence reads TGTGCCAGTAGGCCCGACGGGACTGGATCCTACGAGCAGTACTTC. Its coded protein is CASRPDGTGSYEQYF.